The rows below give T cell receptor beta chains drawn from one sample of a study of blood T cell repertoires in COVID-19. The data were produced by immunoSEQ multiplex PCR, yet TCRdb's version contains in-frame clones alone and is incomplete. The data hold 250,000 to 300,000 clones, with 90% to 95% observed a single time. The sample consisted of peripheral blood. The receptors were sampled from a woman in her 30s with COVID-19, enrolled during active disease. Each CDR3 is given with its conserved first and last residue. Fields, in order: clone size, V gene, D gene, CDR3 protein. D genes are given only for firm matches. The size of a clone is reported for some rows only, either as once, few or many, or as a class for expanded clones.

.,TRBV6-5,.,CASSEGSSGNTIYF
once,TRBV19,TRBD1,CASSPGGAHHEQYF
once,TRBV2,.,CASRGGRQYNEQFF
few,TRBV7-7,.,CASSSTGPRDPRETQYF
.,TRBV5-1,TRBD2,CASQKGLAGPHNEQFF
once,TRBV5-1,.,CASSPDTRSYEQYF
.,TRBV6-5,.,CASSQYGNTEAFF
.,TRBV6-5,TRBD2,CASVPTSGSIYEQFF
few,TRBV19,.,CASRNIQFDQPQHF
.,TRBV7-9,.,CASSPSGGEAFF
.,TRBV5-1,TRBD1,CASSSAGTGFDEQYF
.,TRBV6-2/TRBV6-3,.,CASTYGQISNQPQHF
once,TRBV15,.,CATSLESPLLQNTEAFF
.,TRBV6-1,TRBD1,CASSEEGPTGGGRRVSYTF
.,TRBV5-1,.,CASSLQGLYGGNTIYF
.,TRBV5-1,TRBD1,CASSSSVPQGLSEAFF
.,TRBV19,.,CASSMGQGRDTGELFF
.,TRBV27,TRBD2,CASSLSGGAYNEQFF
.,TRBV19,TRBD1,CASSMGDRGDYGYTF
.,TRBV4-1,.,CASSQESQGNTEAFF
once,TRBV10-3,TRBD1,CATTGGAEAFF
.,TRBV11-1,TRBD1,CASSNWDSPKALHF
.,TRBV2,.,CASSEPLIPQGRSFGTDTQYF
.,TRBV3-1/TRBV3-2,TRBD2,CASSPILAGSYSYEQYF
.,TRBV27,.,CASSLQGFQPQHF
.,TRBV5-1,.,CASSAGAVREKLFF
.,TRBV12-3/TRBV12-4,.,CASSLSSGEQYF
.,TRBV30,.,CAWSVQGYEQYF
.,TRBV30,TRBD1,CASGQASSYEQYF
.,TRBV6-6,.,CASSSGYGYTF
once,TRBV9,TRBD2,CASSSDGLAGDEQFF
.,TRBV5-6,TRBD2,CASSPTSGSPDTQYF
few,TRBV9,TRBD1,CASTDLGTEDGYTF
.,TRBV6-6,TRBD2,CASSPYRTSADNEQFF
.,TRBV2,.,CASSGETNEKLFF
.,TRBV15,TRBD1,CATSRYRGDTQYF
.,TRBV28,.,CASSWEARGNIQYF
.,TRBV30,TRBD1,CAWSALRTGRNYTF
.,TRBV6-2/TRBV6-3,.,CASSFSLPYGYTF
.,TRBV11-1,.,CASSLGPAPTNTEAFF